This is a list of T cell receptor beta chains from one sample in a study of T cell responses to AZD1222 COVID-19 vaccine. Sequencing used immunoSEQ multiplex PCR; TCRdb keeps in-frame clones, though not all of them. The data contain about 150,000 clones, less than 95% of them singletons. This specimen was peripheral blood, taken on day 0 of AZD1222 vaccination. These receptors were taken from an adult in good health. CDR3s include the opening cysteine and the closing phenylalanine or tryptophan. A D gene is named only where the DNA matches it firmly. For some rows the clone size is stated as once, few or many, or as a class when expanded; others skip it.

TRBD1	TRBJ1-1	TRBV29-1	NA	TGCAGCGTTCGACAGGGAATAGTATCTGAAGCTTTCTTT	CSVRQGIVSEAFF
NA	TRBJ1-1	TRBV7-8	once	TGTGCCAGCAGCCTCGGACCCCGGCCCATGAACACTGAAGCTTTCTTT	CASSLGPRPMNTEAFF
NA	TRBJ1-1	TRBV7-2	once	TGTGCCAGCGTGTGGGGGGCCCACAACACTGAAGCTTTCTTT	CASVWGAHNTEAFF
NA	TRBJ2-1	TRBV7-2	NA	TGTGCCAGCAGCGAACCGGGACTGTCGGCCTACAATGAGCAGTTCTTC	CASSEPGLSAYNEQFF
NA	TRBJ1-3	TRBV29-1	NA	TGCAGCGCCACAGGGCCCCTCTCTGGAAACACCATATATTTT	CSATGPLSGNTIYF
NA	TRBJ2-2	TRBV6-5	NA	TGTGCCAGCAGTTACGCACCGACTAACACCGGGGAGCTGTTTTTT	CASSYAPTNTGELFF
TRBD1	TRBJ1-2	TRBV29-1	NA	TGCAGCGTTGAGGGGGACAGGGGGCGAGGTGGCTACACCTTC	CSVEGDRGRGGYTF
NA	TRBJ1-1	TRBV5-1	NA	TGCGCCAGCAGCGGAGGGGGGCACGCATACACTGAAGCTTTCTTT	CASSGGGHAYTEAFF
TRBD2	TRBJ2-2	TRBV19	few	TGTGCCAGTAATAGCGGGGACACCGGGGAGCTGTTTTTT	CASNSGDTGELFF
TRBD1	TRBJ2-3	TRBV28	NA	TGTGCCAGCAGTTTAGCGGGACAGGGAGGCGATACGCAGTATTTT	CASSLAGQGGDTQYF
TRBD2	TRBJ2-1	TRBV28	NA	TGTGCCAGCAGTCTCGCGGGGGAGCCTCGGGATGAGCAGTTCTTC	CASSLAGEPRDEQFF
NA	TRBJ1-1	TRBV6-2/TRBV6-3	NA	TGTGCCAGCAGTTACCCAGCCGGGATATGGGCTTTCTTT	CASSYPAGIWAFF
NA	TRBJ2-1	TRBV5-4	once	TGTGCCAGCAGCTTTTTAGTGGGGGCGCGAGATGAGCAGTTCTTC	CASSFLVGARDEQFF
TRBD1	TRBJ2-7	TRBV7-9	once	TGTGCCAGCAGCTTAGTTGCAGGGGGCGGCTACGAGCAGTACTTC	CASSLVAGGGYEQYF
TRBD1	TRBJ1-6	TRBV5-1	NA	TGCGCCAGCAGCCCAACAGGGGTCGAGAATTCACCCCTCCACTTT	CASSPTGVENSPLHF
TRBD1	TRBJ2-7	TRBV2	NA	TGTGCCATCGGAAATGGGACAGGGGGGATCAGCTACGAGCAGTACTTC	CAIGNGTGGISYEQYF
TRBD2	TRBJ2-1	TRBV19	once	TGTGCCAGTAAGGGACCTAGCGGGAGGCCAAGCTCCTACAATGAGCAGTTCTTC	CASKGPSGRPSSYNEQFF
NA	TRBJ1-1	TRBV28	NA	TGTGCCAGCAGTAACCTCCCCAGAGGAGCTTTCTTT	CASSNLPRGAFF
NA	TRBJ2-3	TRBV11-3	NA	TGTGCCAGCAGTGAAGGGGCGAGCACAGATACGCAGTATTTT	CASSEGASTDTQYF
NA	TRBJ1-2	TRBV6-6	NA	TGTGCCAGCAGTTCCTCGGCCGGCTACACCTTC	CASSSSAGYTF
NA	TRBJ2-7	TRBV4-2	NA	TGTGCCAGCAGCCAAGATCTCGCGGGACAGCAAGGGCACGAGCAGTACTTC	CASSQDLAGQQGHEQYF
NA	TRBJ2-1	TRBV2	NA	TGTGCCAGCCAGGGCCGCGGCTCCTACAATGAGCAGTTCTTC	CASQGRGSYNEQFF
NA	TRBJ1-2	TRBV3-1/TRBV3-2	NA	TGTGCCAGCAGCCAAAGGGGGGAAACTAACTATGGCTACACCTTC	CASSQRGETNYGYTF
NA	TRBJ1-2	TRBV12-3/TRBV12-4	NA	TGTGCCAGCAGTGATACAGTTAACTATGGCTACACCTTC	CASSDTVNYGYTF
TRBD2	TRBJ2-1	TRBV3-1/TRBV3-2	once	TGTGCCAGCAGCCAAGTTGGGATAGCGGGGGCCTTCTCCTACAATGAGCAGTTCTTC	CASSQVGIAGAFSYNEQFF
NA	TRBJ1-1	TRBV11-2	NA	TGTGCCAGCAGCTTATATCGAGCAGGGTTTGAAGCTTTCTTT	CASSLYRAGFEAFF